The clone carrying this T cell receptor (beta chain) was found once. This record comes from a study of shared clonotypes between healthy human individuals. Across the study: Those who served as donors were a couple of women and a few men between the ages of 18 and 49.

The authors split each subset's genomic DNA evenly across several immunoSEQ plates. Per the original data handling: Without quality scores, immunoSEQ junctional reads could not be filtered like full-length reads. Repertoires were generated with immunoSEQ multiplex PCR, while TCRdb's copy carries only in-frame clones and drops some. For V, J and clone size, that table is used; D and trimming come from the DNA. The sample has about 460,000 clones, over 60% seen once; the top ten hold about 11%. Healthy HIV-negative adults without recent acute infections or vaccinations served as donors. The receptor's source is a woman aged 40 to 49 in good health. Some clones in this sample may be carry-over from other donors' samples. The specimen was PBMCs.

In DNA form, the CDR3 reads TGTGCCAGCAGCCCTCGACAGGGGAGGGCCTACGAGCAGTACTTC. Protein sequence: CASSPRQGRAYEQYF. The rearrangement joins TRBV9 to TRBJ2-7; D might be TRBD1 (8 bases). The CDR3 contains 15 residues. Germline-derived CDR1 and CDR2 are SGDLS and YYNGEE. V was cut by 4 bases and J by 2 bases, with 16 bases left in between.